What follows are 6 T cell receptor beta chains derived from one specimen sequenced in a study of blood T cell repertoires in COVID-19. Data came from immunoSEQ multiplex PCR; TCRdb stores just in-frame clones and leaves some out. The sample includes about 150,000 clones, about 80% of them seen just once. Specimen: peripheral blood. The receptors were sampled from a woman of 80 years or more with acute or convalescent COVID-19.

The chain is built from TRBV7-9 and TRBJ2-5; 11 bases map to TRBD1. Trimming removed 5 bases from V and 4 bases from J; junction bases left unmatched: 3. Germline lookup yields CDR1 SEHNR and CDR2 FQNEAQ (reference sequence). CDR3 length: 14 amino acids. The CDR3 DNA sequence: TGTGCCAGCAGCCAGGACAGGGGGCTAGAGACCCAGTACTTC. Amino acid sequence: CASSQDRGLETQYF.

The chain couples TRBV28 to TRBJ1-1; D is unresolved. There are 11 residues in the CDR3. Germline V gives CDR1 MDHEN, CDR2 SYDVKM. Trimming took 6 bases from V and 8 from J, leaving 10 bases between them. Written as DNA, the CDR3 is TGTGCCAGCAGGTGGACTGGGGAAGCTTTCTTT. It codes for CASRWTGEAFF.

This clone was detected a few times. V is TRBV28 and J is TRBJ1-5; 10 nucleotides agree with TRBD1. CDR3 length: 16 amino acids. Germline V CDR1 and CDR2: MDHEN, SYDVKM. Trimming at V came to 6 bases and at J to 4 bases, leaving 9 bases not matched to a gene. CDR3 DNA: TGTGCCAGCAGCCCGCTTGGACAGGGGGAGAATCAGCCCCAGCATTTT. Protein sequence: CASSPLGQGENQPQHF.

This chain connects TRBV7-2 to TRBJ2-3; 8 bases are shared with TRBD1. Germline CDR1 is SGHTA and CDR2 is FQGNSA. The CDR3 consists of 15 residues. The trim removed 5 bases at V and 4 bases at J, leaving 8 bases unmatched. This CDR3 reads CASSHRQGQADTQYF. DNA for the CDR3: TGTGCCAGCAGCCACCGACAGGGGCAGGCAGATACGCAGTATTTT.

V usage is TRBV27 and J usage is TRBJ1-5; D possibly corresponds to TRBD1 (5 bases). V lost 2 bases to trimming and J lost 0 bases, with 14 bases between them. Germline V gives CDR1 MNHEY, CDR2 SMNVEV (reference sequence). The CDR3 extends over 17 amino acids. This CDR3 reads CASSLRGTAYSNQPQHF. For the CDR3, the DNA is TGTGCCAGCAGTTTAAGGGGAACCGCTTATAGCAATCAGCCCCAGCATTTT.

The V gene is TRBV28, the J gene TRBJ1-4; D might be TRBD1 (5 bases). With 5 bases removed from V and 7 bases from J, the gap between germline ends came to 17 bases. Germline V gives CDR1 MDHEN, CDR2 SYDVKM. This CDR3 is built from 15 residues. The CDR3 sequence: CASSPGGGFTEKLFF. The CDR3 region has the DNA TGTGCCAGCAGTCCGGGGGGAGGGTTTACTGAAAAACTGTTTTTT.